This TCR beta chain was sequenced for a study of memory CD4+ T cells and cytomegalovirus serostatus. Single viable CD3+CD4+CD8-CD45RO+ cells were sorted as the memory CD4+ T cells. Repertoires were generated with immunoSEQ multiplex PCR, while TCRdb's copy carries only in-frame clones and drops some. The sample lists under 85,000 clones; roughly 80% were seen once. The sequenced sample was memory CD4+ T cells from blood. The receptor was isolated from an adult in good health and CMV-seropositive.

Here the CDR3 DNA reads TGCAGCGTTGGACCGTTGGGGGGGGGCTACACCTTC. Its protein product is CSVGPLGGGYTF. J is TRBJ1-2 and V is TRBV29-1, with a weak D call TRBD1 (5 bases). Trimming pared 4 bases from V and 8 bases from J, leaving 14 bases between. CDR1 is SQVTM, CDR2 ANQGSEA, per germline. The CDR3 runs to 12 residues.